This entry is about one T cell receptor beta chain. This clonotype was seen more than once but under ten times. No antigen is known for it. No base quality values were provided; no much bigger clone lies one nucleotide off. The sample originates from a study of blood T cells in healthy people across ages (dated by TCRdb to 2014 to 2015). Turning to the overall study: In model experiments, template switching captured about one uniquely barcoded TCR beta cDNA molecule for every two T cells. Using deep sequencing normalized with unique cDNA molecular identifiers, the study measured how TCR beta repertoire diversity changes with age. For two donors (one aged 18 to 30 and one aged 80 or older), the study analyzed two additional independent replicas of 1 million unique cDNA reads from the same blood draw. The donors were split into four age groups: young (average 16 years), middle-aged (39), aged (more than 60) and long-lived (about 82).

Study-wide findings and limitations: Conclusive comparison of naive and antigen-experienced compartments was prevented by the profiling of bulk unsorted PBMCs. A strong correlation was found between observed TCR beta diversity and the percentage of naive T cells measured by flow cytometry. Because donor CMV infection status was unknown, age-related changes in expanded clonotypes were potentially confounded. Compared with the aged group, more naive CD4+ T cells, fewer expanded clones and increased TCR diversity were shown by the long-lived group, suggesting age selection. Estimates of total diversity from one million sequenced T cells were regarded as lower bounds and underestimates. Observed TCR beta diversity per million T cells fell roughly linearly with age, and a significant reduction was already apparent by age around 36.

The donors were 40 or so Caucasian individuals from Russia, aged roughly 6 to 90 years, who were systemically healthy. Each donor gave about 10 milliliters of peripheral blood, drawn into EDTA-treated Vacutainer tubes. Ficoll-Paque density-gradient centrifugation was used to isolate PBMCs, with at least 7 million per sample. Trizol reagent was used to extract total RNA from the PBMCs, yielding at least 6 micrograms per sample. For every donor, an aliquot of PBMCs went through flow cytometry to measure the percentages of naive CD45RAhigh/CD27high T cells. Deletion took 1 base off V and 0 bases off J, with a span of 9 bases between the germline ends. The cysteine opens and the phenylalanine closes a CDR3 of 15 amino acids. The entry retains the CDR3 DNA only, 45 bases that are in frame from base 1. Per the germline V gene (reference sequence), SEHNR is the CDR1 and FQNEAQ is the CDR2. Libraries came from 5' RACE. TCRdb lists the instrument as Illumina HiSeq 2500. A second PCR of about 7 to 12 cycles was run with a J-beta primer mix and a sample-barcoded 5' primer. A template-switch 5' adaptor carrying 12 random nucleotides introduced a unique molecular identifier onto each TCR beta cDNA molecule. Each sample yielded at least 2.5 million CDR3-containing paired-end reads. First-strand cDNA was synthesized from all RNA with the Mint cDNA synthesis kit, primed by a TRBC-specific oligonucleotide. Following uracil-DNA glycosylase treatment, all cDNA underwent a first 18-cycle PCR with the universal primers M1SS and BC2_uni_R. For the original study's pipeline: For normalization, 1 million high-quality reads were randomly selected from each sample, with every read carrying a distinct molecular identifier. Instead of being binned into consensus sequences, reads with shared molecular identifiers were discarded. CDR3 identification, clonotype clustering and error correction used MiTCR with a Q25 quality threshold and the strictest error-elimination algorithm. Lower-bound total TCR beta diversity was estimated with a nonparametric unseen species model using Euler transformation. Through fastp at Q25 and MiXCR, TCRdb rebuilt clones from the public reads, retaining in-frame beta chains. Each entry merges the rows of one CDR3 protein and shows their most common DNA and genes. TCRdb's processing, not the authors' own work, is the source of the V and J calls. The sample includes around 990,000 distinct CDR3 sequences, with approximately 25% observed a single time. The leading ten clones occupy around 0.7% of the sample.

The same sample was also used in a study of T cells of mothers and their children. Looking at the second paper: Donors were nine systemically healthy Caucasian individuals: three mothers and their six children. cDNA synthesis used all of the extracted RNA, with 1.5 ug of RNA in each 15 ul reaction. Sample barcodes and 2-4 random nucleotides were added via the M1S primer in the second PCR. Over 8.5 million TCR beta CDR3 reads were obtained for each mother, and about 3 million reads were obtained for each child. In both related and unrelated pairs, thymic selection shapes the output of TCR recombination in a similar way, with inherited differences having only a minor effect. Normalized repertoire overlap was always slightly but never significantly higher in related than unrelated mother-child pairs. Persistent microchimeric T cell clones were not detected, at a sensitivity of 95 to 100 clones per million clonotypes. Deep NGS was used in the study to compare the TCR beta repertoires of mothers and children and to look for features that separate related mother-child pairs from unrelated individuals. Mothers averaged roughly 36 +/- 4 years of age and children averaged around 10 +/- 4 years. Libraries were sequenced on Illumina HiSeq 2000 with 100+100 nt paired-end reads after adapter ligation with NEBNext reagents. To prevent cross-contamination, the mother and child libraries were prepared one month apart and sequenced in separate runs. For each donor, between roughly 500,000 and 2,200,000 distinct TCR beta clonotypes were identified. Naive TCR beta clonotypes were estimated from low-frequency clonotypes matched to each donor's FACS-determined naive share, without sorting.

Sequenced input: blood. The TCR sequence derives from a girl aged 2 to 10 in good health. Rearrangement joined TRBV7-9 to TRBJ1-1; no D segment can be confidently identified. The CDR3 sequence is CASSLGAKLNTEAFF. In nucleotides, the sequence is TGTGCCAGCAGCTTAGGGGCTAAGCTGAACACTGAAGCTTTCTTT. Supplemented by the reference TRBV7-9 and TRBJ1-1 proteins around the CDR3, the complete variable domain is DTGVSQNPRHKITKRGQNVTFRCDPISEHNRLYWYRQTLGQGPEFLTYFQNEAQLEKSRLLSDRFSAERPKGSFSTLEIQRTEQGDSAMYLCASSLGAKLNTEAFFGQGTRLTVV.